The source of this T cell receptor (beta chain) is a study of T cell repertoires in aging, cancer and after chemotherapy. About the research overall: Donors were grouped into six age bands spanning 30 or younger through 70 or older.

This clonotype is categorized as medium-sized. Its antigen is unknown. Study findings and constraints: Healthy donors lost TCR diversity with age mainly through richness, cancer patients through richness and evenness. In hematological cancer patients, infiltrated lymphoid organs may have impaired thymic emigration or peripheral T cell expansion. Untreated cancer patients had significantly lower blood TCR diversity than age-matched healthy donors.

TCR beta rearrangements were amplified from peripheral blood genomic DNA. A mixed TRB-A/B primer pool amplified rearranged TRB by multiplex touch-down PCR. TCRdb re-called the multiplex PCR reads with MiXCR, one entry per CDR3 protein. The sample has approximately 7,000 distinct CDR3 sequences, around 30% seen once. The sample was blood. The clonotype comes from a human donor with a blood cancer.

As DNA, the CDR3 is TGTGCCAGCAGCACCCCCTCACTAGTGGGCACCGGGGAGCTGTTTTTT. Its protein product is CASSTPSLVGTGELFF. The genes are TRBV6-2 or TRBV6-3 and TRBJ2-2; D perhaps matches TRBD2 (5 bases). The ends were cut back, 6 bases at V and 4 bases at J, with 18 bases in the middle. This CDR3 is built from 16 residues. The germline CDR1 and CDR2 sequences are MNHEY and SVGEGT.